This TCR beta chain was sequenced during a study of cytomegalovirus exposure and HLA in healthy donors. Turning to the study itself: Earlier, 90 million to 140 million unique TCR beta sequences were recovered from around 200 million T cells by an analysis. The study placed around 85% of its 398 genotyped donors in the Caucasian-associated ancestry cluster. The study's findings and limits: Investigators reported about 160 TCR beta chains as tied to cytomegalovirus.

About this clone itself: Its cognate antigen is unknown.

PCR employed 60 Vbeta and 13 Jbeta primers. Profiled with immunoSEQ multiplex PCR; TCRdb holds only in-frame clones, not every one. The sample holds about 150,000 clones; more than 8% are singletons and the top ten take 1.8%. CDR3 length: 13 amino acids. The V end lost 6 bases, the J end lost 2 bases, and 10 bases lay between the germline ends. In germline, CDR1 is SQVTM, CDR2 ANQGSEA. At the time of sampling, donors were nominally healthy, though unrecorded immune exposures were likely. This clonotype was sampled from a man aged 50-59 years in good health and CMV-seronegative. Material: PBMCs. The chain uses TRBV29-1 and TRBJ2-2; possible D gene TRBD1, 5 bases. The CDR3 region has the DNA TGCAGCGTCCTGCAGGGTAACACCGGGGAGCTGTTTTTT. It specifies CSVLQGNTGELFF.